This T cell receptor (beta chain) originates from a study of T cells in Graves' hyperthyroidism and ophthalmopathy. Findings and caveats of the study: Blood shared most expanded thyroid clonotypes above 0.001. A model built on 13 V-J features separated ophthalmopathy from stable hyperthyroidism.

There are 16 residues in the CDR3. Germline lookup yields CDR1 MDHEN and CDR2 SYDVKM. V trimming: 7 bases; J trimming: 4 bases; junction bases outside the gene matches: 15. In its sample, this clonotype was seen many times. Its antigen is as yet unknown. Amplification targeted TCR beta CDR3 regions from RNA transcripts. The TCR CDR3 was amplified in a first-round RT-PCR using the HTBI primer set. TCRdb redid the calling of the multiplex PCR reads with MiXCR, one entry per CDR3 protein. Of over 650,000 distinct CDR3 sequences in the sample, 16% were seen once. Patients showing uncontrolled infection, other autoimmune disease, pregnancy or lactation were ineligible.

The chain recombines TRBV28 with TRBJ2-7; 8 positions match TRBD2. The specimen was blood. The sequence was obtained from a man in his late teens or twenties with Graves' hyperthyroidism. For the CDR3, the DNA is TGTGCCAGCACCCTCCACCAGCCAGCGGGGGCGTACGAGCAGTACTTC. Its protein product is CASTLHQPAGAYEQYF.